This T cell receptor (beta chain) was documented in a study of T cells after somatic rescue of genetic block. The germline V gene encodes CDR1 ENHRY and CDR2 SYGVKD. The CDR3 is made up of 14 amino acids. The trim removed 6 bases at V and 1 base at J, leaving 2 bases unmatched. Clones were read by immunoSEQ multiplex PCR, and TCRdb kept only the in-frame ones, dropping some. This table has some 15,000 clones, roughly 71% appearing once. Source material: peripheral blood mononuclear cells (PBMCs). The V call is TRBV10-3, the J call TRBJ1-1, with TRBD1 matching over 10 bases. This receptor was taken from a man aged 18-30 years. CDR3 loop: CAISRDRGNTEAFF. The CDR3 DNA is TGTGCCATCAGCAGGGACAGGGGGAACACTGAAGCTTTCTTT.